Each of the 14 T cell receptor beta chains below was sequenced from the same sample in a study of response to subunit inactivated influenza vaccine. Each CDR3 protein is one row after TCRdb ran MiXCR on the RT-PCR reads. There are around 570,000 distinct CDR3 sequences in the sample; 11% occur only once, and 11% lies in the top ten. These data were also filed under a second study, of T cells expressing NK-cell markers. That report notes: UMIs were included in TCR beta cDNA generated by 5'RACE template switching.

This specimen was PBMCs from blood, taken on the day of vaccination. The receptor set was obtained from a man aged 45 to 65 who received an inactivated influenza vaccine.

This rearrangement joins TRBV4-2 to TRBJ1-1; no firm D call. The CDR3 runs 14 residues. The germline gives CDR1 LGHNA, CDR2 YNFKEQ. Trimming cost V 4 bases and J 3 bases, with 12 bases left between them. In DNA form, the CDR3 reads TGTGCCAGCAGCCTTGGGAAGTCGGACACTGAAGCTTTCTTT. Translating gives CASSLGKSDTEAFF.

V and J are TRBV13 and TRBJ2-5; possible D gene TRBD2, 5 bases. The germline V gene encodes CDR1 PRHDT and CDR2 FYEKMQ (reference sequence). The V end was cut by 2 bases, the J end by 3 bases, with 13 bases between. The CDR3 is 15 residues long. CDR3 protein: CASSLRRLAEETQYF. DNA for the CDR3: TGTGCCAGCAGCTTAAGGCGCCTAGCCGAAGAGACCCAGTACTTC.

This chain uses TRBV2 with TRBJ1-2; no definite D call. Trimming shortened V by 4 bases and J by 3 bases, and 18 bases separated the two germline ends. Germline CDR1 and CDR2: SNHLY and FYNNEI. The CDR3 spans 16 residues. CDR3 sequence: CASSAVGAPRDYGYTF. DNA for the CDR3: TGTGCCAGCAGTGCTGTAGGCGCGCCAAGGGACTATGGCTACACCTTC.

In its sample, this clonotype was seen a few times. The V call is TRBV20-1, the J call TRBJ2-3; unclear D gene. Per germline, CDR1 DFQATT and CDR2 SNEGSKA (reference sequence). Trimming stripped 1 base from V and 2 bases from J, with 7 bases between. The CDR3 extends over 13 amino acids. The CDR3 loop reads CSARVPSTDTQYF. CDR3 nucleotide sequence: TGCAGTGCTAGAGTGCCCTCCACAGATACGCAGTATTTT.

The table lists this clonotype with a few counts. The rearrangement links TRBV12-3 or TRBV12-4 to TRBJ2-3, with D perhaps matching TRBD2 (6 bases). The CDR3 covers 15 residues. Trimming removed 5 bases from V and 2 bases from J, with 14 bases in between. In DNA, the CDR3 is TGTGCCAGCAGTCAATACGCGGGGTACACAGATACGCAGTATTTT. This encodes CASSQYAGYTDTQYF.

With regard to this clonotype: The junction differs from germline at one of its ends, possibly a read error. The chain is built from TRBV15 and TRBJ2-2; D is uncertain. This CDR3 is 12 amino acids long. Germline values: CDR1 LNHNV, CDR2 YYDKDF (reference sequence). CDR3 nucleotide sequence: TGTGCCACCAGCAGAGAGGGTGGGCAGCCAAACTTT. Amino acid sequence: CATSREGGQPNF. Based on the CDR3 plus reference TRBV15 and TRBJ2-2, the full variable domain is DAMVIQNPRYQVTQFGKPVTLSCSQTLNHNVMYWYQQKSSQAPKLLFHYYDKDFNNEADTPDNFQSRRPNTSFCFLDIRSPGLGDTAMYLCATSREGGQPNFGEGSRLTVL.

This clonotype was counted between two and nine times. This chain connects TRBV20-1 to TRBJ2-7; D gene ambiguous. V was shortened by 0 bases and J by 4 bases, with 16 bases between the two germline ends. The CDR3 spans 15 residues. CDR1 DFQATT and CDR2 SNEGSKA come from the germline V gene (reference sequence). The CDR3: CSARDRLKGEYEQYF. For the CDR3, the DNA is TGCAGTGCTAGAGATCGTCTGAAAGGCGAATACGAGCAGTACTTC.

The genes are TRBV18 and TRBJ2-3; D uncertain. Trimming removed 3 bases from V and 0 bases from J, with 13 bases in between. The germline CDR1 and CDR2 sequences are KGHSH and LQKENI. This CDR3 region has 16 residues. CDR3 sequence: CASSPFQADSTDTQYF. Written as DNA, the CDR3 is TGTGCCAGCTCACCCTTTCAGGCAGATAGCACAGATACGCAGTATTTT.

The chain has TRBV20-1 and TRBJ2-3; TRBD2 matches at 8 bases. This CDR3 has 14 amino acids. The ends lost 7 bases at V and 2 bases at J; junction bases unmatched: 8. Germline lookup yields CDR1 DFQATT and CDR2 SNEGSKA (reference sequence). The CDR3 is CSGVSGGPTDTQYF. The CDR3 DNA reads TGCAGTGGAGTGTCGGGAGGGCCCACAGATACGCAGTATTTT.

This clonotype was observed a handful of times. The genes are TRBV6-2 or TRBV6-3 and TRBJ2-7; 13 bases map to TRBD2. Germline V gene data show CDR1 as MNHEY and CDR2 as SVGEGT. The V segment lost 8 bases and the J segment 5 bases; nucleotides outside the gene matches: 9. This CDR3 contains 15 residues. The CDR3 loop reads CASPPPGTSGNEQYF. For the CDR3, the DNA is TGTGCCAGCCCTCCCCCCGGGACTAGCGGGAACGAGCAGTACTTC.

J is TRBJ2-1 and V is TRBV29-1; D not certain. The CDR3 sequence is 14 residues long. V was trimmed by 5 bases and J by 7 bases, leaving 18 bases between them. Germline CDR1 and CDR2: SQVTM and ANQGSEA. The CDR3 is CSVPGEPQLNEQFF. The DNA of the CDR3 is TGCAGCGTTCCAGGAGAACCCCAGTTGAATGAGCAGTTCTTC.

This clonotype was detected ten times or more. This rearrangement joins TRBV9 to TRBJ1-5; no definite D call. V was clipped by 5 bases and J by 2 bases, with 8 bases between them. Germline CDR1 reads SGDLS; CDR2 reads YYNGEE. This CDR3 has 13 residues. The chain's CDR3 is CASSGEGNQPQHF. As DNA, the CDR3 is TGTGCCAGCAGTGGCGAGGGCAATCAGCCCCAGCATTTT.

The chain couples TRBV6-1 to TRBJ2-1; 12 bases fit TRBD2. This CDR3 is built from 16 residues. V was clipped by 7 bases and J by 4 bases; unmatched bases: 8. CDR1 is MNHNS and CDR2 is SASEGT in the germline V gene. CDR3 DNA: TGTGCCAGCAAACCGACTAGCGGGAGCACGTACAATGAGCAGTTCTTC. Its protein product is CASKPTSGSTYNEQFF.

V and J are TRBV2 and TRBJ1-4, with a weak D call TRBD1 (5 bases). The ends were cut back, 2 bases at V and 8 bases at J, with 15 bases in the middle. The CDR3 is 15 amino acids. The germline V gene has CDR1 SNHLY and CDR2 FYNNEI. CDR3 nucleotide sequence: TGTGCCAGCAGTGAATTGAAAGGGGCTGGCGAAAAACTGTTTTTT. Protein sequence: CASSELKGAGEKLFF. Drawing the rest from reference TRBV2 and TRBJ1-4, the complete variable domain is EPEVTQTPSHQVTQMGQEVILRCVPISNHLYFYWYRQILGQKVEFLVSFYNNEISEKSEIFDDQFSVERPDGSNFTLKIRSTKLEDSAMYFCASSELKGAGEKLFFGSGTQLSVL.